This T cell receptor (beta chain) was captured by sequencing in a study of glioma-infiltrating T cells listed by TCRdb under 2016. As for the study more broadly: TCR alpha- and beta-chain repertoires were sequenced from glioma tissue, non-neoplastic brain tissue and matched peripheral blood mononuclear cells. To gauge divergence between tissue and blood T-cell populations, every tissue-infiltrating repertoire was compared against the peripheral blood repertoire from the same patient. Three low-grade glioma patients, several primary glioblastoma patients, and three non-glioma patients who contributed non-neoplastic brain tissue made up the paired cohort. The paper as a whole reports these results and caveats: The group comparisons were based on small numbers of patients: three non-neoplastic, three low-grade glioma and fewer than ten glioblastoma patients. Very few CDR3 sequences were found to be shared between tissue and blood, and this scarcity was attributed to high CDR3 diversity and limited sampling. In non-neoplastic patients, VJ-independent divergence between tissue and blood fell below expectation, whereas in all gliomas, and especially in low-grade gliomas, the divergence rose above expectation.

TCR alpha and beta CDR3 regions were amplified with the iRepertoire nested amplicon-rescue multiplex PCR (arm-PCR) platform from RNA. One-step reverse transcription and amplification used roughly 100-400 ng of tissue mRNA or PBMC total RNA as input. After bead purification, a secondary multiplex PCR added Illumina adapters, and libraries were gel-purified between 200 and 400 bp. The libraries contained internal 6-nucleotide barcodes that were used for demultiplexing. Sequencing of the libraries was done on an Illumina MiSeq using 2x220 or 2x250 nucleotide paired-end reads. In the authors' own workflow: Paired reads were merged with FLASH 1.2.11 and aligned to the GRCh37 human genome with BWA-MEM before extracting TRA and TRB reads. An IMGT-derived reference of cassette sequences and CDR3 motifs, with pseudogenes included, was used for V and J assignment. Reads were translated in three frames, and productive CDR3s were defined as those with a C...FGXG motif and no stop codons. A clonotype was defined as a unique combination of a V-J cassette pair and a CDR3 amino acid sequence. Hamming distance filtering was applied to reads, with thresholds set by the sequence error rate of each sample in mapped regions. Using fastp trimming at Q25 and MiXCR clonotype assembly, TCRdb reanalyzed the public sequencing data and kept in-frame beta chains. Identical CDR3 protein sequences are pooled into one entry, listed with their most common genes and DNA. TCRdb, not the original authors, processed these V and J calls. Here the sample has around 190,000 distinct CDR3 sequences; 43% occur a single time. The ten largest clones take up 5.2% of the sample.

This clonotype was observed once. Its antigen is currently not known. Sequence at one end of the junction differs from germline and may be a read error. Taken from the germline V gene, the CDR1 and CDR2 loops are MNHEY and SVGAGI. Inclusive of the bounding cysteine and phenylalanine, the CDR3 is 15 residues long. The DNA shown is the 45-base CDR3, in frame from base 1. Specimen: glioma tissue, nonneoplastic brain tissue, or PBMCs (not recorded which). The sequence was obtained from a human donor with low-grade glioma or glioblastoma, undergoing nonglioma brain surgery, or in good health (not recorded which). This receptor chain uses TRBV6-5 and TRBJ2-7; the D element could tentatively be TRBD1 or TRBD2, as 5 bases agree for each. The CDR3 protein is CARSYGKGTNYEQYF. The DNA sequence is as follows: TGTGCCAGAAGTTACGGGAAGGGGACCAACTACGAGCAGTACTTC.